Listed below are T cell receptor beta chains from one sample, sequenced in a study of CD8 T cells in Susac syndrome. TCRdb re-derived calls from the immunoSEQ multiplex PCR reads in MiXCR, one entry per CDR3 protein. The sample includes about 150,000 distinct CDR3 sequences, around 95% of them seen just once. Material: CD8+ T cells from PBMCs. The receptors derive from a human donor with multiple sclerosis. CDR3s include the opening cysteine and the closing phenylalanine or tryptophan. The D gene is left open where the match is weak. Clone size is not always given. Where it is, it says once, few, many or a class for expanded clones.

J gene | V gene | CDR3 length | clone size | D gene | CDR3 DNA | CDR3 protein
TRBJ2-4 | TRBV9 | 17 | NA | NA | TGTGCCAGCAGCCCCAGTCCCGGACTGACAGCCAAAAACATTCAGTACTTC | CASSPSPGLTAKNIQYF
TRBJ1-2 | TRBV3-1 | 15 | NA | TRBD1 | TGTGCCAGCAGCCAAGATCCGGGACAGAGAATCAGCTACACCTTC | CASSQDPGQRISYTF
TRBJ1-2 | TRBV6-5 | 15 | NA | TRBD1 | TGTGCCAGCAGTCCCTCCGTAGCAGGGGGTAATGGCTACACCTTC | CASSPSVAGGNGYTF
TRBJ2-1 | TRBV29-1 | 11 | NA | TRBD1 | TGCAGCGTCGACAGGGAGAATGAGCAGTTCTTC | CSVDRENEQFF
TRBJ2-3 | TRBV9 | 14 | NA | NA | TGTGCCAGCAGCGTACTCGGGGGCACAGATACGCAGTATTTT | CASSVLGGTDTQYF
TRBJ2-5 | TRBV7-8 | 14 | NA | NA | TGTGCCAGCAGCTTAGTTCCGGATCAAGAGACCCAGTGCTTC | CASSLVPDQETQCF
TRBJ2-5 | TRBV3-1 | 14 | NA | NA | TGTGCCAGCAGCCAGGGTTGGAGCGCTGAGACCCAGTACTTC | CASSQGWSAETQYF
TRBJ1-4 | TRBV19 | 12 | NA | NA | TGTGCCAGTAGTTCCGCGGATGAAAAACTGTTTTTT | CASSSADEKLFF
TRBJ2-2 | TRBV30 | 14 | NA | NA | TGTGCCTGGAGTGTAGGTTCCGGCACCGGGGAGCTGTTTTTT | CAWSVGSGTGELFF
TRBJ1-1 | TRBV10-3 | 15 | NA | NA | TGTGCCATCAGTGAGCCCCCCCGGGGGGACACTGAAGCTTTCTTT | CAISEPPRGDTEAFF
TRBJ2-4 | TRBV9 | 16 | NA | TRBD1 | TGTGCCAGCAGCACCACAGGGGGCCTGGCCAAAAACATTCAGTACTTC | CASSTTGGLAKNIQYF
TRBJ1-1 | TRBV30 | 11 | NA | NA | TGTGCCTGGAGTGTAAGGCCTGAAGCTTTCTTT | CAWSVRPEAFF
TRBJ2-1 | TRBV13 | 14 | NA | NA | TGTGCCAGCAGCTTAAGGCTTTTCGGGAATGAGCAGTTCTTC | CASSLRLFGNEQFF
TRBJ1-1 | TRBV4-1 | 12 | NA | NA | TGCGCCAGCATCGCCAGCGAGCGTAGGGCTTTCTTT | CASIASERRAFF
TRBJ1-1 | TRBV27 | 13 | NA | TRBD1 | TGTGCCAGCAGTTTATATGACAGGGGGGAAGCTTTCTTT | CASSLYDRGEAFF
TRBJ2-3 | TRBV20-1 | 17 | NA | NA | TGCAGTGCTAGAGTAGAGGGGTGGAGCCGAGGCACAGATACGCAGTATTTT | CSARVEGWSRGTDTQYF
TRBJ1-5 | TRBV27 | 14 | NA | NA | TGTGCCAGCAGTTTGAGGGGGGACAATCAGCCCCAGCATTTT | CASSLRGDNQPQHF
TRBJ2-3 | TRBV27 | 11 | NA | NA | TGTGCCAGCAGTTCCCCGGGAGCGCAGTATTTT | CASSSPGAQYF
TRBJ2-4 | TRBV2 | 15 | NA | NA | TGTGCCAGCAGAGCCCACGCAGGAGGCTGGGACATTCAGTACTTC | CASRAHAGGWDIQYF
TRBJ2-7 | TRBV7-2 | 12 | NA | NA | TGTGCCAGCTGGGACGGGACCTACGAGCAGTACTTC | CASWDGTYEQYF
TRBJ1-6 | TRBV14 | 16 | once | NA | TGTGCCAGCAGCCAAGGCCTCGGGGTGCGGAATTCACCCCTCCACTTT | CASSQGLGVRNSPLHF
TRBJ1-4 | TRBV27 | 14 | NA | NA | TGTGCCAGCAGTTTGGGGCCTTGGGCTGAAAAACTGTTTTTT | CASSLGPWAEKLFF
TRBJ2-2 | TRBV30 | 18 | NA | TRBD2 | TGTGCCTCGAATTCAGCGGGGGGCCAGGAAACGAACACCGGGGAGCTGTTTTTT | CASNSAGGQETNTGELFF
TRBJ1-2 | TRBV29-1 | 15 | NA | TRBD1 | TGCAGCGTTGAAGCGACCGGGACAGGGGCCTATGGCTACACCTTC | CSVEATGTGAYGYTF
TRBJ2-1 | TRBV19 | 18 | NA | TRBD1 | TGTGCCAGTAGTAAATATATCGACAGGGACAGGGAATGGGATGAGCAGTTCTTC | CASSKYIDRDREWDEQFF
TRBJ1-1 | TRBV29-1 | 12 | NA | NA | TGCAGCGTTGTCGGGGATGGCACTGAAGCTTTCTTT | CSVVGDGTEAFF
TRBJ1-5 | TRBV27 | 16 | NA | NA | TGTGCCAGCAGTTTATGGGCGGGTAATAGCAATCAGCCCCAGCATTTT | CASSLWAGNSNQPQHF
TRBJ2-5 | TRBV2 | 14 | NA | NA | TGTGCCAGCAGTAGACTAGAAGCAAGGGAGACCCAGTACTTC | CASSRLEARETQYF
TRBJ1-2 | TRBV20-1 | 12 | NA | NA | TGCAGTGCTATTCCCGGAGGCGATGGCTACACCTTC | CSAIPGGDGYTF
TRBJ1-2 | TRBV9 | 11 | NA | NA | TGTGCCAGCAGATCACCCTATGGCTACACCTTC | CASRSPYGYTF
TRBJ2-1 | TRBV20-1 | 17 | NA | NA | TGCAGTGCTAGATCAACCTGGACGGGTCTCGAGGGGAATGAGCAGTTCTTC | CSARSTWTGLEGNEQFF
TRBJ2-5 | TRBV9 | 15 | NA | NA | TGTGCCAGCAGCGTAGATGAGGGGCAACAAGAGACCCAGTACTTC | CASSVDEGQQETQYF
TRBJ1-5 | TRBV2 | 17 | NA | TRBD1 | TGTGCCAGCAGTGATCCGGACAGGGGAGTCGGCAATCAGCCCCAGCATTTT | CASSDPDRGVGNQPQHF
TRBJ1-5 | TRBV6-5 | 13 | NA | NA | TGTGCCAGCAGTCCCGGTCCAAATCAGCCCCAGCATTTT | CASSPGPNQPQHF
TRBJ2-1 | TRBV7-2 | 15 | NA | NA | TGTGCCAGCAGTTACGACAGACTAGGCCGCAATGAGCAGTTCTTC | CASSYDRLGRNEQFF
TRBJ2-1 | TRBV15 | 12 | NA | NA | TGTGCCACCAGCACCCTGGGGGGTGAGCAGTTCTTC | CATSTLGGEQFF
TRBJ2-3 | TRBV5-6 | 16 | NA | NA | TGTGCCAGCAGCTTGGTCAGGAGGGGGGGCACAGATACGCAGTATTTT | CASSLVRRGGTDTQYF
TRBJ1-1 | TRBV10-3 | 14 | NA | TRBD1 | TGTGCCATCAGTGAGGGGACAGGGAACACTGAAGCTTTCTTT | CAISEGTGNTEAFF
TRBJ1-2 | TRBV5-1 | 13 | once | NA | TGCGCCAGCAGCGCGACTAAAGATTATGGCTACACCTTC | CASSATKDYGYTF
TRBJ2-3 | TRBV30 | 16 | NA | TRBD2 | TGTGCCTGGAGTCTAGGGGCTAGCGGGGTCACAGATACGCAGTATTTT | CAWSLGASGVTDTQYF
TRBJ2-5 | TRBV20-1 | 12 | NA | NA | TGCAGTGCTAGAGATGTGGGAGAGACCCAGTACTTC | CSARDVGETQYF
TRBJ2-5 | TRBV20-1 | 16 | NA | NA | TGCAGTGCTAGTATTATAGAAGAACGGGGGCAAGAGACCCAGTACTTC | CSASIIEERGQETQYF
TRBJ1-2 | TRBV29-1 | 13 | NA | NA | TGCAGCGTTGTCGGTGGCCGGCACTATGGCTACACCTTC | CSVVGGRHYGYTF
TRBJ2-7 | TRBV7-9 | 14 | NA | NA | TGTGCCAGCAGCTCCCAGGGGACTTCCTACGAGCAGTACTTC | CASSSQGTSYEQYF
TRBJ2-2 | TRBV5-1 | 13 | once | NA | TGCGCCAGCAGCTTGGAGAGCACCGGGGAGCTGTTTTTT | CASSLESTGELFF
TRBJ2-4 | TRBV29-1 | 13 | NA | NA | TGCAGCGTTGAGTCAGGGCTCAAAAACATTCAGTACTTC | CSVESGLKNIQYF
TRBJ2-7 | TRBV20-1 | 15 | NA | NA | TGCAGTGCTAGAGATCGAAGGGAAGCCCTCTACGAGCAGTACTTC | CSARDRREALYEQYF
TRBJ2-1 | TRBV6-4 | 15 | NA | TRBD2 | TGTGCCAGCACCTTAGGAGCGGGGGCGTACAATGAGCAGTTCTTC | CASTLGAGAYNEQFF
TRBJ2-2 | TRBV7-7 | 15 | NA | NA | TGTGCTAGCAGCTTAGCAACCGGCCGAGGCGGGGAGCTGTTTTTT | CASSLATGRGGELFF
TRBJ1-2 | TRBV3-1 | 13 | NA | NA | TGTGCCAGCAGCTCGGGACTTCCCTATGGCTACACCTTC | CASSSGLPYGYTF
TRBJ1-1 | TRBV7-9 | 15 | once | NA | TGTGCCAGCAGCTTAATGCCCGATCAGAACACTGAAGCTTTCTTT | CASSLMPDQNTEAFF
TRBJ2-5 | TRBV7-9 | 15 | NA | TRBD2 | TGTGCCAGCAGGGTAGCGGGCGATTCTCAAGAGACCCAGTACTTC | CASRVAGDSQETQYF
TRBJ1-2 | TRBV7-9 | 15 | NA | NA | TGTGCCAGCAGCTTATCCGATATGGGTCCCGTCGACTACACCTTC | CASSLSDMGPVDYTF
TRBJ1-2 | TRBV5-1 | 15 | NA | NA | TGCGCCAGCAGCCCAAAGGAGACGGCAATCTATGGCTACACCTTC | CASSPKETAIYGYTF
TRBJ2-1 | TRBV7-9 | 16 | NA | TRBD1 | TGTGCCAGCAGCCCGACTACCGGGACAGGGTACAATGAGCAGTTCTTC | CASSPTTGTGYNEQFF
TRBJ2-3 | TRBV24-1 | 15 | NA | TRBD1 | TGTGCCATCACAGGGGGTGTCCCATTCACAGATACGCAGTATTTT | CAITGGVPFTDTQYF
TRBJ2-2 | TRBV5-6 | 13 | NA | NA | TGTGCCAGCAGGCCACAGGGTGCTGGGGAGCTGTTTTTT | CASRPQGAGELFF
TRBJ2-3 | TRBV5-1 | 15 | NA | NA | TGCGCCAGCAGCCCGGCGGATTCTAGCACAGATACGCAGTATTTT | CASSPADSSTDTQYF
TRBJ1-5 | TRBV20-1 | 14 | once | NA | TGCAGTGCTAGAGGGAGGGGGAGTGACCAGCCCCAGCATTTT | CSARGRGSDQPQHF
TRBJ1-1 | TRBV5-1 | 13 | NA | NA | TGCGCCAGCAGCCTGAGGATGAACACTGAAGCTTTCTTT | CASSLRMNTEAFF